The rows below give T cell receptor beta chains drawn from one sample of a study of T-cell reconstitution after alpha-beta-depleted transplantation in children. Each CDR3 protein is one row after TCRdb ran MiXCR on the PCR reads. The table has approximately 590,000 distinct CDR3 sequences, more than 9% seen once. The sequencing here drew on PBMCs from the stem cell graft donor, taken from the stem cell graft. The source is a human donor who donated a stem cell graft to a child with acute myeloid leukemia. Each CDR3 is given with its conserved first and last residue. D genes are given only for firm matches. Size values are once, few and many counts, or a class for expanded clones, and some rows have none.

cdr3_nt cdr3_aa clone_size j_call v_call d_call
TGCAGCGCCGGGACAGGGTCGACCGGGGAGCTGTTTTTT CSAGTGSTGELFF . TRBJ2-2 TRBV29-1 TRBD1
TGTGCCAGCAGCTTAACTAGCGGGAGGGGGTCCTACAATGAGCAGTTCTTC CASSLTSGRGSYNEQFF . TRBJ2-1 TRBV7-3 TRBD2
TGCAGTGCTAGAGACCTACGGGGGAATGAGCAGTTCTTC CSARDLRGNEQFF many TRBJ2-1 TRBV20-1 .
TGCAGTGCTCGGATGTGGGGGCTACCAGAGACCCAGTACTTC CSARMWGLPETQYF . TRBJ2-5 TRBV20-1 .
TGTGCCAGCAGCCAAGTCGCTTTGGGACTAGTTAACAATGAGCAGTTCTTC CASSQVALGLVNNEQFF . TRBJ2-1 TRBV4-2 TRBD2
TGTGCCAGCAGTTACTCGGGAAGGTCTAAGTCCTATTCTGGGGCCAACGTCCTGACTTTC CASSYSGRSKSYSGANVLTF few TRBJ2-6 TRBV6-2/TRBV6-3 .
TGTGCCAGCAGTCCCCGCGGCGAGCAGTACTTC CASSPRGEQYF many TRBJ2-7 TRBV12-3/TRBV12-4 .
TGTGCCATCAGTGAGTCAGCGGTACCCAACCTATACGAGCAGTACTTC CAISESAVPNLYEQYF . TRBJ2-7 TRBV10-3 .
TGCGCCAGCAGCCAGGGACCAGCACTCGAACAGTTCTTC CASSQGPALEQFF . TRBJ2-1 TRBV5-1 .
TGCAGTGCTAGATGGGCGGGCCCCTACAATGAGCAGTTCTTC CSARWAGPYNEQFF . TRBJ2-1 TRBV20-1 .
TGCGCCAGCAGCCAAGTCGCGAGCGAGCAGTACTTC CASSQVASEQYF few TRBJ2-7 TRBV5-1 .
TGCAGTGCTAGAGACCGGAACACTGAAGCTTTCTTT CSARDRNTEAFF few TRBJ1-1 TRBV20-1 .
TGTGCCAGCAGCGCTCCCGGGGACAGGGGAAGCTACGAGCAGTACTTC CASSAPGDRGSYEQYF few TRBJ2-7 TRBV6-2/TRBV6-3 TRBD1
TGCAGTGCTAGAGACAGAGGCAATAGAGGACACCGGCCCCAGCATTTT CSARDRGNRGHRPQHF many TRBJ1-5 TRBV20-1 .
TGTGCCAGCAGCGTAGTGGGACTAGCGGGCCTAGAGCAGTTCTTC CASSVVGLAGLEQFF many TRBJ2-1 TRBV9 TRBD2
TGCGCCAGCAGCTTGGACCCACAAACTACGGGAGGCTACACCTTC CASSLDPQTTGGYTF . TRBJ1-2 TRBV5-1 .
TGTGCCAGCAGTTTAGAAGGAGATCTCTACGAGCAGTACTTC CASSLEGDLYEQYF few TRBJ2-7 TRBV12-3/TRBV12-4 .
TGTGCCATCAGTGTAGGGGGGACTGAAGCTTTCTTT CAISVGGTEAFF . TRBJ1-1 TRBV10-3 .
TGCAGTGCTAGAGATCTAAGGGGATCGTCGGAGACCCAGTACTTC CSARDLRGSSETQYF . TRBJ2-5 TRBV20-1 .
TGTGCCAGTAGTACCCGAGAGGGCTACGAGCAGTACTTC CASSTREGYEQYF many TRBJ2-7 TRBV19 .
TGTGCCACCAGTGACCCCCTGGGGACTAGTTCGAGCTCCTACAATGAGCAGTTCTTC CATSDPLGTSSSSYNEQFF . TRBJ2-1 TRBV24-1 TRBD2
TGTGCCAGCGTGGGGAGGCTAGCGGGAGGGAAGGAGCAGTACTTC CASVGRLAGGKEQYF many TRBJ2-7 TRBV2 TRBD2
TGCAGTGCTAGCGCTCGAACCTACGAGCAGTACTTC CSASARTYEQYF . TRBJ2-7 TRBV20-1 .
TGTGCCAGCAGTTACACCACCGGGACAGGGGGCAATGAGCAGTTCTTC CASSYTTGTGGNEQFF few TRBJ2-1 TRBV6-5 TRBD1
TGTGCCAGCAGCGTAGGACCTTTAGGAGGGCCTCAAGAGACCCAGTACTTC CASSVGPLGGPQETQYF few TRBJ2-5 TRBV9 .
TGTGCCAGCAGCTCTCCCTTATTCGGACAGGGGGCAAGCACAGATACGCAGTATTTT CASSSPLFGQGASTDTQYF few TRBJ2-3 TRBV5-6 TRBD1
TGCAGTGCTAGACCGACAGCTTTCGTGCAGTACTTC CSARPTAFVQYF few TRBJ2-7 TRBV20-1 .
TGTGCCAGCTCACGCCCGGGACAGGGAGCCTACGAGCAGTACTTC CASSRPGQGAYEQYF . TRBJ2-7 TRBV18 TRBD1
TGCAGTGCTCTTAGTGAGTGGGGGGACGTGAACACCGGGGAGCTGTTTTTT CSALSEWGDVNTGELFF . TRBJ2-2 TRBV20-1 .
TGTGCCAGCAAGGCTAGCGGGAGCAATGAGCAGTTCTTC CASKASGSNEQFF few TRBJ2-1 TRBV6-1 TRBD2
TGTGCCACCAGCAGAGAGGGAGGGAGGCAAGGTGAAAAACTGTTTTTT CATSREGGRQGEKLFF . TRBJ1-4 TRBV15 .
TGTGCCAGCAGCACCTGGGACAGGGGGGAAGAGACCCAGTACTTC CASSTWDRGEETQYF few TRBJ2-5 TRBV7-9 TRBD1
TGTGCCAGTAGTCCTCGACCGAACCGGTTGGGAGAGCAGTTCTTC CASSPRPNRLGEQFF many TRBJ2-1 TRBV19 .
TGTGCCAGCAGTGAGAGTGTTGGTATTAGCACAGATACGCAGTATTTT CASSESVGISTDTQYF many TRBJ2-3 TRBV6-4 .
TGTGCCAGCAGCCCCCTAGGCGGACTAGGTGGCCACGAGCAGTACTTC CASSPLGGLGGHEQYF . TRBJ2-7 TRBV4-2 TRBD2
TGTGCCAGCAGTCGCCCCCCTGATAGCAATCAGCCCCAGCATTTT CASSRPPDSNQPQHF . TRBJ1-5 TRBV25-1 .
TGCAGTGCTAGAGACGTCTTCCGCGATATAGGGGACAGGGACGTACCGACCTACGAGCAGTACTTC CSARDVFRDIGDRDVPTYEQYF few TRBJ2-7 TRBV20-1 TRBD1